This TCR beta chain emerged from a study of T-cell reconstitution after alpha-beta-depleted transplantation in children. The V segment lost 4 bases and the J segment 7 bases; nucleotides outside the gene matches: 10. The V gene's germline CDR1 is SGHKS and CDR2 YYEKEE (reference sequence). This CDR3 contains 15 residues. As it was prepared, the TCRbeta library received unique molecular identifiers. From the PCR reads, TCRdb called clonotypes with MiXCR, one entry per CDR3 protein. The sample yields over 400,000 distinct CDR3 sequences, about 12% seen once. The source of this sequence is a human donor who donated a stem cell graft to a child with combined immunodeficiency. The sample here was PBMCs from the stem cell graft donor, taken from the stem cell graft. The rearrangement joins TRBV5-5 to TRBJ1-2, with 10 bases matching TRBD1. Written as DNA, the CDR3 is TGTGCCAGCAGCCCGTCCCGCGACAGGGGGCTTGGCTACACCTTC. Translated: CASSPSRDRGLGYTF.